The T cell receptor beta chain described here comes from a study of control samples from healthy donors and cancer patients. This CDR3 is built from 15 residues. Germline CDR1 and CDR2: SNHLY and FYNNEI. With 5 bases clipped from V and 5 bases from J, the junction kept 5 bases outside the gene matches. This clone was seen only a few times. Assay used: immunoSEQ multiplex PCR; TCRdb lists only in-frame clones, some missing. The table lists some 65,000 clones, roughly 82% of them singletons. This clonotype originated in a woman aged 45-60 years with lung cancer. Source material: PBMCs. The chain joins TRBV2 to TRBJ2-2; 10 bases are a match to TRBD1. The CDR3 here is CASSRGQGTTGELFF. The CDR3 region has the DNA TGTGCCAGCAGTCGGGGACAGGGGACAACCGGGGAGCTGTTTTTT.